The clone carrying this T cell receptor (beta chain) was counted ten times or more. These data originate in a study of Graves' ophthalmopathy and Graves' hyperthyroidism. Pregnant or lactating patients and those with other autoimmune diseases or uncontrolled infections were excluded. CDR1 is MGHDK, CDR2 SYGVNS, per germline. The germline V and J ends were trimmed by 2 bases and 0 bases, with 8 bases remaining between them. The CDR3 covers 15 residues. Using RNA transcripts, the TCR beta CDR3 regions were amplified. Second-round multiplex PCR followed a first-round RT-PCR using HTBI primers. TCRdb recomputed calls from the multiplex PCR reads with MiXCR, one row per CDR3 protein. The table lists over a million distinct CDR3 sequences, approximately 35% of them singletons.

The receptor comes from an adult man with Graves' hyperthyroidism. The chain couples TRBV25-1 to TRBJ1-5, with D perhaps TRBD1 (5 bases). The specimen was peripheral blood or thyroid tissue (not recorded which). CDR3 in DNA: TGTGCCAGCAGTGAACGGGGCTATAGCAATCAGCCCCAGCATTTT. Its protein product is CASSERGYSNQPQHF. The variable domain in full, with the rest retrieved from reference TRBV25-1 and TRBJ1-5, is EADIYQTPRYLVIGTGKKITLECSQTMGHDKMYWYQQDPGMELHLIHYSYGVNSTEKGDLSSESTVSRIRTEHFPLTLESARPSHTSQYLCASSERGYSNQPQHFGDGTRLSIL.